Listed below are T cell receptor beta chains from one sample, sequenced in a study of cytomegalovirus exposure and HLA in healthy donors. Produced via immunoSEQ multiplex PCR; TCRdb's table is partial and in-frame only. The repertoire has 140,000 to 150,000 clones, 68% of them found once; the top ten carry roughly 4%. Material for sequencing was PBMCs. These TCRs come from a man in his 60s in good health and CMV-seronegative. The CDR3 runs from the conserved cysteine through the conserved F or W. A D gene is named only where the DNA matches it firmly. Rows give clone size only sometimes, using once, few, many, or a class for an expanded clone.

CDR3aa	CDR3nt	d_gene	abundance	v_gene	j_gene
CASSLPGAYEQYF	TGTGCCAGCAGCCTACCGGGGGCCTACGAGCAGTACTTC	-	-	TRBV28	TRBJ2-7
CSPRPGVNTEAFF	TGCAGCCCCCGCCCAGGGGTGAACACTGAAGCTTTCTTT	-	-	TRBV29-1	TRBJ1-1
CASSLAGQGRDTQYF	TGTGCCAGCAGCTTAGCGGGACAGGGGAGAGATACGCAGTATTTT	TRBD1	-	TRBV7-8	TRBJ2-3
CASSTRGTSGSRAKNIQYF	TGTGCCAGTAGTACCAGAGGGACTAGCGGGAGTCGTGCCAAAAACATTCAGTACTTC	TRBD2	-	TRBV19	TRBJ2-4
CASSYGDRQETQYF	TGTGCCAGCAGTTATGGGGACAGACAAGAGACCCAGTACTTC	TRBD1	-	TRBV6-5	TRBJ2-5
CASSLTGMNTEAFF	TGTGCCAGCAGCTTGACAGGCATGAACACTGAAGCTTTCTTT	-	few	TRBV7-9	TRBJ1-1
CASTLQRVGTNTQYF	TGTGCCAGCACTCTCCAAAGAGTCGGGACAAATACGCAGTATTTT	-	-	TRBV21-1	TRBJ2-3
CASSPSLNTEAFF	TGTGCCAGCAGCCCCAGTCTTAACACTGAAGCTTTCTTT	-	-	TRBV9	TRBJ1-1
CAISDLAGGYNEQFF	TGTGCCATCAGTGATTTAGCGGGAGGGTACAATGAGCAGTTCTTC	TRBD2	-	TRBV10-3	TRBJ2-1
CASSLVGQGDYEQYF	TGTGCCAGCAGCTTAGTCGGGCAGGGGGATTACGAGCAGTACTTC	TRBD1	-	TRBV7-6	TRBJ2-7
CASSLLSTGELFF	TGTGCCAGCAGCTTACTTTCCACCGGGGAGCTGTTTTTT	-	-	TRBV7-8	TRBJ2-2
CASSENRNSYEQYF	TGTGCCAGCAGTGAAAACAGGAACTCCTACGAGCAGTACTTC	-	-	TRBV6-1	TRBJ2-7
CASRKTGSNYGYTF	TGTGCCAGCAGAAAGACAGGGTCGAACTATGGCTACACCTTC	TRBD1	once	TRBV28	TRBJ1-2
CASSLEGDRAYEQYF	TGTGCCAGCAGCTTGGAGGGGGACAGGGCCTACGAGCAGTACTTC	TRBD1	-	TRBV7-9	TRBJ2-7
CASSYGLAASTDTQYF	TGTGCCAGCAGTTACGGCCTAGCGGCAAGCACAGATACGCAGTATTTT	TRBD2	-	TRBV6-6	TRBJ2-3
CAWSSEPPGTGGQETQYF	TGTGCCTGGAGTTCCGAACCTCCCGGGACAGGGGGCCAAGAGACCCAGTACTTC	TRBD1	few	TRBV30	TRBJ2-5
CASSLRGNTDTQYF	TGTGCCAGTAGTTTGCGGGGGAACACAGATACGCAGTATTTT	TRBD2	-	TRBV19	TRBJ2-3
CASSYGQQETQYF	TGTGCCAGCAGTTACGGACAGCAAGAGACCCAGTACTTC	-	few	TRBV6-6	TRBJ2-5
CASSSSYGQGRTDTQYF	TGTGCCAGCAGTTCAAGTTACGGACAGGGACGGACAGATACGCAGTATTTT	TRBD1	-	TRBV7-6	TRBJ2-3
CASSLSGTGANVLTF	TGTGCCAGCAGCTTGTCAGGCACTGGGGCCAACGTCCTGACTTTC	-	-	TRBV5-4	TRBJ2-6
CASRAPRGRAEGTDTQYF	TGTGCCAGTAGAGCTCCTCGCGGGAGGGCCGAAGGCACAGATACGCAGTATTTT	TRBD2	-	TRBV19	TRBJ2-3
CASSSSTGYPEAFF	TGTGCCAGCAGTTCGAGCACGGGTTACCCTGAAGCTTTCTTT	-	-	TRBV27	TRBJ1-1
CASSQRLAGGGETQYF	TGTGCCAGCAGCCAAAGACTAGCGGGAGGGGGAGAGACCCAGTACTTC	TRBD2	-	TRBV7-6	TRBJ2-5
CASSPSGDSYEQYF	TGTGCCAGCTCACCATCCGGGGACTCCTACGAGCAGTACTTC	-	-	TRBV18	TRBJ2-7
CASSFGTGSGANVLTF	TGTGCCAGCAGCTTTGGGACAGGCTCTGGGGCCAACGTCCTGACTTTC	TRBD1	-	TRBV7-9	TRBJ2-6
CASSEGGWANVLTF	TGTGCCAGCAGCGAGGGGGGGTGGGCCAACGTCCTGACTTTC	-	-	TRBV5-8	TRBJ2-6
CASSPRAVSYEQYF	TGTGCCAGCAGCCCAAGAGCGGTATCCTACGAGCAGTACTTC	-	once	TRBV14	TRBJ2-7